This T cell receptor beta chain was recovered during a study of T cells after yellow fever vaccination. TCR cDNA, made by 5'RACE template switching, carried an added universal primer site and UMIs. TCRdb re-called the 5' RACE reads with MiXCR, one entry per CDR3 protein. The sample has about 96,000 distinct CDR3 sequences, under 9% seen once. Trimming at V came to 2 bases and at J to 5 bases, leaving 5 bases not matched to a gene. Germline CDR1 is LNHDA and CDR2 is SQIVND (reference sequence). The CDR3 covers 15 residues. The sample consisted of CD8+ T cells not binding an NS4B(214-222) dextramer, sorted from PBMCs, taken around 15 days after the first yellow fever vaccination. The chain is built from TRBV19 and TRBJ2-1, with 8 bases that match TRBD2. The origin of this receptor is a man aged 18 to 29 who received the YFV17D yellow fever vaccine. The CDR3 nucleotides read TGTGCCAGTAGTATAACTAGCGGCGTCAACAATGAGCAGTTCTTC. This encodes CASSITSGVNNEQFF.